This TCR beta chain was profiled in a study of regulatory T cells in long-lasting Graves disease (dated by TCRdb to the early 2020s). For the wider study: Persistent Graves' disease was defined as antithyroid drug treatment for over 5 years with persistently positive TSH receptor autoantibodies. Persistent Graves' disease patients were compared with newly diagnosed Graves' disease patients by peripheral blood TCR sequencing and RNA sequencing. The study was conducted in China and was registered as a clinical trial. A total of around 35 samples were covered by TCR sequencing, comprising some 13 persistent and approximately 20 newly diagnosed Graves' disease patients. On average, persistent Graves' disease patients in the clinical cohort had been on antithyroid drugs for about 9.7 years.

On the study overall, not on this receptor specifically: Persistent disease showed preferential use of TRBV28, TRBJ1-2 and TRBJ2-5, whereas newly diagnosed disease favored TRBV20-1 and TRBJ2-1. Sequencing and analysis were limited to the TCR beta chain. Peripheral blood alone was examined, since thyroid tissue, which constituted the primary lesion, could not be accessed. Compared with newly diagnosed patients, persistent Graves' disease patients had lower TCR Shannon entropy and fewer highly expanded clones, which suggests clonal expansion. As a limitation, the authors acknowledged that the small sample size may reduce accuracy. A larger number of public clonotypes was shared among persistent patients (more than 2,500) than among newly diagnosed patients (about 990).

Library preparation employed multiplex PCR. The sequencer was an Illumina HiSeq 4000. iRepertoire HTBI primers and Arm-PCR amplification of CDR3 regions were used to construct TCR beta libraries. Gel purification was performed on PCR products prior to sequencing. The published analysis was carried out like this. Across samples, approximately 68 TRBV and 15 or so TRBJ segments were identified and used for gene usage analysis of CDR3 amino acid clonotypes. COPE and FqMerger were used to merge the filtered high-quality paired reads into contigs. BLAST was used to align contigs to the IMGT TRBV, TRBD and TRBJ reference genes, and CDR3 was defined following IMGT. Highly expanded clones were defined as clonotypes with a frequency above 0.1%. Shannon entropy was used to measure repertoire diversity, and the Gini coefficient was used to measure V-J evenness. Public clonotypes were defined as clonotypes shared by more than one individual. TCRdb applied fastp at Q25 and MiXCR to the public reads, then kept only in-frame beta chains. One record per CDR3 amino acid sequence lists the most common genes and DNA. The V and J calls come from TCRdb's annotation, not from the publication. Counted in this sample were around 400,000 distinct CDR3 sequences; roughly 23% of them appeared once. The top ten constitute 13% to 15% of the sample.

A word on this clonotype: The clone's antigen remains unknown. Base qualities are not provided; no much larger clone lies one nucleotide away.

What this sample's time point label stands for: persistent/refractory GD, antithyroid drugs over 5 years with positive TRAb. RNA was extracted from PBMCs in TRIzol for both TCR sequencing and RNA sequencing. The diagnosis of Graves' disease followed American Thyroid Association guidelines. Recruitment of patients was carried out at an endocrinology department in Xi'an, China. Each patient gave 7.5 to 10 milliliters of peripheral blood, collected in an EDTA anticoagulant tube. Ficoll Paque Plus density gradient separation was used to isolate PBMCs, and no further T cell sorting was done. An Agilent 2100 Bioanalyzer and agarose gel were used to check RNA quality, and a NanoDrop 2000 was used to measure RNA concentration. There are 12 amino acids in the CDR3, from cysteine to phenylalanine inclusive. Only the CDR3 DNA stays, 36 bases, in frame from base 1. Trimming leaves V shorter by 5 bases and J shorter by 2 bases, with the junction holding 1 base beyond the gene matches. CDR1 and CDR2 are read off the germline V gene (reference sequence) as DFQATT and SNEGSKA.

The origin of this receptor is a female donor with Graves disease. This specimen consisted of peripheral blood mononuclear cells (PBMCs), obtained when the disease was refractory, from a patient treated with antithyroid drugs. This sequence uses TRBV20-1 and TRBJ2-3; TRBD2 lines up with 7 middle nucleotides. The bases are TGCAGTGCTTGGGACTACACAGATACGCAGTATTTT. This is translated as CSAWDYTDTQYF.